This T cell receptor (beta chain) was sequenced for a study of relationships among human T cell subsets listed by TCRdb under 2010. For the wider study: The study sequenced eight distinct T cell populations from blood: pan T, CD8 cytotoxic, regulatory, Th1, Th2, naive plus transitional, activated and memory cells.

The paper's findings and limits, for the study overall: While more than 60% of CD8+ cytotoxic sequences came from clones with more than 100 reads, the regulatory and Th2 subsets had few clones of that kind. No statistically significant differences in V, D and J usage, CDR3 length or N-nucleotide additions were observed among the seven subsets. The considerable overlap in CDR3s among Th1, Th2 and regulatory T cells was taken as suggesting that cell fate choices are stochastic. A CD4+CD8+ double-positive population could not be excluded by the bead-based sorting.

From the CD45RA-negative fraction, anti-CD45RO beads were used to select memory T cells as CD45RA-RO+ cells. Miltenyi superparamagnetic beads coated with subset-specific monoclonal antibodies were used for isolation of the T cell subsets. All T cell populations were isolated from peripheral blood. Ficoll separation of whole blood yielded mononuclear cells, and anti-CD14 microbeads were then used to deplete the monocytes. Right after isolation, the cell populations were resuspended in RNAprotect reagent. Libraries were made using multiplex PCR. The listed sequencing device is 454 GS FLX. Semiquantitative ARM-PCR was used to amplify the TCR alpha and beta CDR3 regions from mRNA. In ARM-PCR, tagged nested gene-specific primers were applied first, and communal superprimers then carried out the exponential amplification. Exonuclease was used to remove the nested primers before the first-round PCR products went through the second amplification round. The amplicons were sequenced on the 454 platform, a system that can rapidly sequence millions of DNA fragments without cloning bias. An effective read was defined as a read mappable to both V and J germline segments. The original methods were these. Reads were assigned to germline V, D and J segments with IRmap, which uses pyromap, a Smith-Waterman modification adapted to 454 sequencing errors. To filter D-beta assignments, cutoffs were set at the 99th percentile of the alignment scores obtained from simulated random sequences. CDR3 was defined as the amino acids lying between the conserved V-segment Y[YFLI]C motif and the J-segment [FW]GXGT motif. A compound Poisson process model, previously applied to large-scale EST data, was used to estimate repertoire diversity. A procedure for detecting cross-contamination was applied so that sample contamination could be argued against as the origin of shared CDR3s. TCRdb reworked the public reads: Q25 trimming with fastp, MiXCR clone assembly, productive beta chains retained. Entries that share a CDR3 protein sequence are merged under the most common genes and DNA. TCRdb assigned the V and J calls; the authors' analysis was not used. The sample table lists 7,000 to 9,500 distinct CDR3 sequences, roughly 54% of them with a count of one. 5.2% of the sample goes to the ten largest clones.

Reading from cysteine to phenylalanine, the CDR3 counts 15 amino acids. Left in the record is the CDR3 DNA by itself, 45 bases read in frame from the first base. CDR1 MNHEY and CDR2 SVGEGT are derived from the germline V gene. Trimming leaves V shorter by 5 bases and J shorter by 2 bases, with the junction holding 5 bases beyond the gene matches. On this clonotype itself: Its specific antigen is unknown. The sample holds no much larger clone one base away, and base qualities are not on file.

The chain employs TRBV6-2 or TRBV6-3 and TRBJ2-7, and TRBD2 aligns with 11 junction nucleotides. This sequence was found in a man aged 35-49 years in good health. Sequencing was done on a sample of memory T cells sorted from blood. The intended sense of this specimen's cell subset or site label: CD45RA-RO+ memory T cells. The sequence in DNA is TGTGCCAGCAGTCTCCAACTAGCGGGGGCCTACGAGCAGTACTTC. This sequence encodes CASSLQLAGAYEQYF.